The 3 T cell receptor beta chains presented below share a single source sample, sequenced in a study of T-cell reconstitution after alpha-beta-depleted transplantation in children. Unique molecular identifiers tagged the TCRbeta library. TCRdb processed the PCR reads anew with MiXCR; each CDR3 protein has one entry. The sample lists some 290,000 distinct CDR3 sequences; over 20% were seen once. This specimen was PBMCs, mostly from graft donor cells, taken 180 days after TCRalphabeta/CD19-depleted stem cell transplant. The origin of the receptors is a male patient aged 10-17 years who had a stem cell transplant for acute lymphoblastic leukemia, so the T cells may come from the graft donor.

This clonotype has only a few counts. The chain carries TRBV7-9 and TRBJ2-3; 11 bases agree with TRBD2. The CDR3 contains 15 residues. Trimming took 10 bases from V and 2 from J; bases not matched to a gene: 8. Germline loops: CDR1 SEHNR, CDR2 FQNEAQ (reference sequence). This CDR3 reads CAKTPGLADTDTQYF. The CDR3 DNA follows: TGTGCCAAAACGCCGGGACTAGCGGACACAGATACGCAGTATTTT.

The chain joins TRBV7-9 to TRBJ2-7; D unresolved. V lost 3 bases, J lost 7 bases, and 13 bases lay in between. This CDR3 is 13 amino acids long. Germline values: CDR1 SEHNR, CDR2 FQNEAQ (reference sequence). CDR3 sequence: CASSFPLPGEQYF. The CDR3 DNA is TGTGCCAGCAGCTTCCCCTTACCCGGTGAGCAGTACTTC.

The chain recombines TRBV7-8 with TRBJ1-1; D is perhaps TRBD1 (6 bases). This CDR3 is built from 18 residues. From germline, CDR1 is SGHVS and CDR2 FQNEAQ. V was shortened by 4 bases and J by 0 bases, with 21 bases between the two germline ends. CDR3 bases: TGTGCCAGCAGCTCGAAGCACAGGGACGCCATTATGAACACTGAAGCTTTCTTT. Protein: CASSSKHRDAIMNTEAFF.